This passage covers 22 T cell receptor beta chains from one sample sequenced in a study. TCRdb re-derived calls from the RT-PCR reads in MiXCR, one entry per CDR3 protein. Of approximately 720,000 distinct CDR3 sequences listed, approximately 15% are singletons. Sequenced sample: memory CD4+ T cells from blood. The source is a female donor in good health, serving as a healthy control.

The genes are TRBV12-3 or TRBV12-4 and TRBJ2-1; D call uncertain. V was clipped by 1 base and J by 1 base, with 5 bases between them. CDR3 size: 14 residues. The CDR3 sequence: CASSLVESYNEQFF. CDR3 nucleotide sequence: TGTGCCAGCAGTTTAGTGGAGTCCTACAATGAGCAGTTCTTC.

This clonotype was picked up a small number of times. The chain has TRBV7-2 and TRBJ2-5; maybe TRBD2 (5 bases). There are 16 residues in the CDR3. The germline CDR1 and CDR2 sequences are SGHTA and FQGNSA. Deletions cut 5 bases from V and 4 bases from J, with 20 bases between. The CDR3 region is CASSRAHSERGETQYF. The CDR3 DNA follows: TGTGCCAGCAGCCGCGCGCACTCGGAACGGGGAGAGACCCAGTACTTC.

A few counts support this clonotype. The genes are TRBV7-8 and TRBJ2-5; D tentatively fits TRBD1 or TRBD2 (6 bases each). The CDR3 length is 14 residues. The V gene's germline CDR1 is SGHVS and CDR2 FQNEAQ. The germline V and J ends were trimmed by 7 bases and 6 bases, with 18 bases remaining between them. This CDR3 reads CASTEVGGGQTQYF. In nucleotides, the CDR3 is TGTGCCAGCACCGAGGTCGGAGGGGGACAGACCCAGTACTTC.

The chain combines TRBV7-2 with TRBJ2-3; 14 positions agree with TRBD2. J lost 0 bases, V lost 5 bases, and 7 bases had no gene match. Germline V gives CDR1 SGHTA, CDR2 FQGNSA. The CDR3 covers 18 residues. This chain's CDR3 is CASSPGLAGDFSTDTQYF. The CDR3 DNA reads TGTGCCAGCAGCCCGGGACTAGCGGGGGACTTTAGCACAGATACGCAGTATTTT.

This clonotype was counted ten times or more. The chain uses TRBV7-9 and TRBJ1-2, with 8 bases aligning to TRBD1. V lost 2 bases, J lost 5 bases, and 7 bases stayed unmatched. The CDR3 runs to 15 residues. Germline CDR1 is SEHNR and CDR2 is FQNEAQ (reference sequence). Here the CDR3 reads CASSLNPGGMYGYTF. CDR3 bases: TGTGCCAGCAGCTTAAATCCAGGGGGCATGTATGGCTACACCTTC.

This clonotype has only a few counts. This chain uses TRBV7-2 with TRBJ2-1; TRBD1 matches at 7 bases. The V segment lost 5 bases and the J segment 7 bases; nucleotides outside the gene matches: 20. The CDR3 has 18 residues. The germline V gene has CDR1 SGHTA and CDR2 FQGNSA. For the CDR3, the DNA is TGTGCCAGCAGCCCTACCCAACTTTGGCAGGGGGTGAGGAATGAGCAGTTCTTC. Translated, it gives CASSPTQLWQGVRNEQFF.

This chain connects TRBV5-1 to TRBJ1-2; weak D call: TRBD1 (6 bases). Trimming shortened V by 4 bases and J by 6 bases, and 13 bases separated the two germline ends. Per germline, CDR1 SGHRS and CDR2 YFSETQ. The CDR3 contains 13 residues. The CDR3 bases are TGCGCCAGCAGCATACAGGGTCAAGATGGCTACACCTTC. Protein sequence: CASSIQGQDGYTF.

The chain has TRBV6-6 and TRBJ2-2; D tentatively reads TRBD1 or TRBD2 (5 bases each). The length of the CDR3 is 15 residues. Per the germline V gene, CDR1 is MNHNY and CDR2 is SVGAGI (reference sequence). V lost 5 bases, J lost 2 bases, and 12 bases lay in between. The CDR3 coding sequence is TGTGCCAGCAGTCGCCGGGACGGTAACACCGGGGAGCTGTTTTTT. It encodes CASSRRDGNTGELFF.

This rearrangement joins TRBV7-2 to TRBJ2-2; TRBD1 matches 11 bases. This CDR3 has 17 residues. The germline V gene has CDR1 SGHTA and CDR2 FQGNSA. V dropped 4 bases and J dropped 1; count of bases not matched to a gene: 5. The CDR3: CASSSPDRGLNTGELFF. For the CDR3, the DNA is TGTGCCAGCAGCTCCCCGGACAGGGGGCTGAACACCGGGGAGCTGTTTTTT.

This clonotype was seen repeatedly, ten times or more. This rearrangement joins TRBV20-1 to TRBJ1-5; D not certain. The CDR3 is 14 residues long. Trimming cost V 1 base and J 6 bases, with 13 bases left between them. CDR1 and CDR2 (germline): DFQATT, SNEGSKA (reference sequence). This chain's CDR3 is CSARVEEGSQPQHF. CDR3 coding DNA: TGCAGTGCTAGAGTTGAGGAAGGCAGTCAGCCCCAGCATTTT.

The J gene is TRBJ1-5, the V gene TRBV21-1. TRBV21-1 is annotated as a pseudogene. The length of the CDR3 is 12 residues. CDR3 sequence: CASTTGGQPQHF. CDR3 sequence (DNA): TGTGCCAGCACCACTGGTGGTCAGCCCCAGCATTTT.

This clonotype showed up many times. The chain carries TRBV5-1 and TRBJ1-3, with D uncertain. Germline values: CDR1 SGHRS, CDR2 YFSETQ. Trimming cost V 5 bases and J 4 bases, with 10 bases left between them. The CDR3 extends over 13 amino acids. The CDR3 protein is CASRADGGNTIYF. CDR3 nucleotides: TGCGCCAGCAGGGCGGACGGCGGAAACACCATATATTTT.

This chain connects TRBV20-1 to TRBJ1-2, with a tentative D call TRBD1 (5 bases). This CDR3 has 13 residues. The V and J ends lost 6 bases and 8 bases respectively, with 19 bases between them. CDR1 is DFQATT, CDR2 SNEGSKA, per germline (reference sequence). The CDR3, as DNA: TGCAGTGCACCCGGACATCCCGAGGGGGGCTACACCTTC. This encodes CSAPGHPEGGYTF.

This clonotype has a handful of counts. The chain joins TRBV9 to TRBJ2-5; the D gene could be TRBD1 or TRBD2 (5 bases each). The CDR3 consists of 14 residues. The germline V gene encodes CDR1 SGDLS and CDR2 YYNGEE. Trimming stripped 0 bases from V and 5 bases from J, with 11 bases between. As DNA, the CDR3 is TGTGCCAGCAGCGTAGGGGACCGGCTGGAGACCCAGTACTTC. This codes for CASSVGDRLETQYF.

In its sample, this clonotype was seen a few times. The chain is built from TRBV25-1 and TRBJ2-7; no firm D call. Trimming stripped 2 bases from V and 4 bases from J, with 9 bases between. The CDR3 runs 13 residues. Germline V gene data show CDR1 as MGHDK and CDR2 as SYGVNS. CDR3 amino acids: CASSEGPRYEQYF. CDR3 nucleotides: TGTGCCAGCAGTGAAGGCCCCAGATACGAGCAGTACTTC.

This clonotype has more than one count but fewer than ten. The V and J genes are TRBV7-2 and TRBJ2-1, with D unresolved. Germline loops: CDR1 SGHTA, CDR2 FQGNSA. V was clipped by 4 bases and J by 6 bases, with 10 bases between them. The CDR3 sequence is 13 residues long. Here the CDR3 reads CASSSRVGNEQFF. Here the CDR3 DNA reads TGTGCCAGCAGCTCTAGAGTCGGCAATGAGCAGTTCTTC.

The chain recombines TRBV5-1 with TRBJ1-3, with D uncertain. Looked up from germline, CDR1 is SGHRS and CDR2 is YFSETQ. V was shortened by 1 base and J by 4 bases, with 15 bases between the two germline ends. CDR3 size: 16 residues. DNA for the CDR3: TGCGCCAGCAGCTTGAGTGTCTCAGAAGGCGGAAACACCATATATTTT. Amino acids: CASSLSVSEGGNTIYF.

This clonotype was seen ten or more times. The rearrangement links TRBV4-2 to TRBJ2-7; weak D call: TRBD2 (5 bases). The V gene lost 4 bases and the J gene lost 6 bases, with 16 bases spanning the gap. From germline, CDR1 is LGHNA and CDR2 YNFKEQ. The CDR3 length is 14 residues. The CDR3 reads CASSRGETRLEQYF. The CDR3 DNA sequence: TGTGCCAGCAGCCGTGGGGAGACTCGGCTCGAGCAGTACTTC.

This clonotype was found a few times. The V gene is TRBV4-3, the J gene TRBJ2-3; weak D call: TRBD1 (6 bases). Trimming removed 0 bases at V and 5 bases at J, with 15 bases between. Germline lookup yields CDR1 LGHNA and CDR2 YSLEER. This CDR3 region has 16 residues. The CDR3 is CASSQEHRADVDTQYF. CDR3 DNA sequence: TGCGCCAGCAGCCAAGAACACAGGGCGGATGTAGATACGCAGTATTTT.

This clonotype was picked up a small number of times. J is TRBJ2-1 and V is TRBV6-5, with 7 bases identical to TRBD2. The CDR3 has 13 amino acids. Germline V lookup: CDR1 MNHEY, CDR2 SVGAGI. J gave up 9 bases and V 1 base, and 3 bases lay outside the gene matches. The CDR3 is CASSYLAGSEQFF. CDR3 DNA: TGTGCCAGCAGTTACTTAGCGGGCAGTGAGCAGTTCTTC.

V gene TRBV11-2 combines with J gene TRBJ2-7; 12 bases line up with TRBD2. The CDR3 spans 18 residues. The germline V gene encodes CDR1 SGHAT and CDR2 FQNNGV. J gave up 0 bases and V 1 base, and 7 bases lay outside the gene matches. The CDR3 reads CASSLAAGLAGSSYEQYF. The CDR3 DNA reads as TGTGCCAGCAGCTTAGCTGCCGGACTAGCGGGGAGCTCCTACGAGCAGTACTTC. Using reference TRBV11-2 and TRBJ2-7 for the parts outside the CDR3, the full variable domain is EAGVAQSPRYKIIEKRQSVAFWCNPISGHATLYWYQQILGQGPKLLIQFQNNGVVDDSQLPKDRFSAERLKGVDSTLKIQPAKLEDSAVYLCASSLAAGLAGSSYEQYFGPGTRLTVT.

The chain has TRBV20-1 and TRBJ2-5, with a possible D match to TRBD1 (5 bases). This CDR3 has 11 residues. Deletions cut 8 bases from V and 2 bases from J, with 9 bases between. Germline lookup yields CDR1 DFQATT and CDR2 SNEGSKA (reference sequence). The CDR3, as DNA: TGCAGTTCGACAGTTCAAGAGACCCAGTACTTC. Amino acid sequence: CSSTVQETQYF.